The present T cell receptor (beta chain) was sequenced within a study of blood T cell repertoires in COVID-19. Study details: T cells, B-cell-depleted T cells, or PBMCs supplied cDNA or gDNA.

This clone came up once. The table came from immunoSEQ multiplex PCR; TCRdb's copy has only in-frame clones and leaves some out. Here the sample spans about 310,000 clones, around 86% being singletons. The receptor comes from a man aged 45-60 years with active or convalescent COVID-19. Sample: peripheral blood.

For the CDR3, the DNA is TGTGCCAGCAGCTCCCAAAACAATGAGCAGTTCTTC. Its protein product is CASSSQNNEQFF. The gene calls are TRBV11-3 and TRBJ2-1; D is uncertain. The CDR3 loop spans 12 amino acids. The germline V and J ends were trimmed by 4 bases and 5 bases, with 6 bases remaining between them. Germline loops: CDR1 SGHNT, CDR2 YENEEA.